The 28 T cell receptor beta chains given below trace back to one sample, sequenced in a study of CD8 T cells in Susac syndrome. Roughly 0.45 to 1 ug RNA was reverse transcribed with random hexamers. TCRdb processed the immunoSEQ multiplex PCR reads anew with MiXCR; each CDR3 protein has one entry. Of some 150,000 distinct CDR3 sequences listed, approximately 95% are singletons. The sample consisted of CD8+ T cells from PBMCs. These receptor sequences come from a human donor in good health.

This sequence joins TRBV7-9 and TRBJ2-1; the D is unclear. The CDR3 runs 12 residues. V lost 6 bases, J lost 6 bases, and 9 bases lay in between. Looked up from germline, CDR1 is SEHNR and CDR2 is FQNEAQ (reference sequence). The CDR3 loop is CASSHLGNEQFF. The DNA of the CDR3 is TGTGCCAGCAGTCACCTCGGCAATGAGCAGTTCTTC.

V usage is TRBV27 and J usage is TRBJ1-5, with D possibly TRBD1 on 5 matching bases. Trimming cost V 6 bases and J 0 bases, with 9 bases left between them. The CDR3 loop spans 14 amino acids. The V gene's germline CDR1 is MNHEY and CDR2 SMNVEV (reference sequence). The CDR3, as DNA: TGTGCCAGCAGAGGGGCAGATAGCAATCAGCCCCAGCATTTT. Residues: CASRGADSNQPQHF.

The rearrangement links TRBV15 to TRBJ2-1, with D maybe TRBD1 (5 bases). There are 13 residues in the CDR3. Per germline, CDR1 LNHNV and CDR2 YYDKDF (reference sequence). V lost 4 bases and J 9 bases, leaving 13 bases between the germline ends. The DNA for the CDR3 is TGTGCCACCAGCATTCCAGGGTTTGGTGAGCAGTTCTTC. Its protein product is CATSIPGFGEQFF.

This chain links TRBV12-5 with TRBJ2-3; no reliable D call. There are 15 residues in the CDR3. Germline lookup yields CDR1 LGHNT and CDR2 FRNRAP. Trimming cost V 0 bases and J 4 bases, with 11 bases left between them. The CDR3 spells CASGLVPRPPDTQYF. The CDR3, as DNA: TGTGCTAGTGGTTTGGTACCCCGTCCCCCAGATACGCAGTATTTT.

This clonotype appeared once. This chain joins TRBV27 and TRBJ2-5, with 7 bases lining up with TRBD2. J gave up 7 bases and V 4 bases, and 18 bases lay outside the gene matches. Germline V gives CDR1 MNHEY, CDR2 SMNVEV (reference sequence). The CDR3 length is 17 residues. CDR3 bases: TGTGCCAGCAGTTATAGGTACTCGGGGGGTAATTTTTGGACCCAGTACTTC. Translation: CASSYRYSGGNFWTQYF.

The rearrangement links TRBV6-5 to TRBJ1-1; D is undetermined. CDR1 and CDR2 (germline): MNHEY, SVGAGI. With 1 base removed from V and 1 base from J, the gap between germline ends came to 7 bases. This CDR3 region has 14 residues. As DNA, the CDR3 is TGTGCCAGCAGTTACTTTGCCTCGAACACTGAAGCTTTCTTT. It codes for CASSYFASNTEAFF.

This chain uses TRBV28 with TRBJ2-6, with D tentatively TRBD1 or TRBD2 (5 bases each). V was pared by 4 bases and J by 4 bases, with 8 bases between. Looked up from germline, CDR1 is MDHEN and CDR2 is SYDVKM. The CDR3 is 14 residues long. The CDR3 loop is CASSWGYGANVLTF. The CDR3, as DNA: TGTGCCAGCAGTTGGGGGTACGGGGCCAACGTCCTGACTTTC.

The chain joins TRBV4-1 to TRBJ1-1; D is possibly TRBD1 (6 bases). Trimming stripped 1 base from V and 0 bases from J, with 12 bases between. Germline values: CDR1 MGHRA, CDR2 YSYEKL. The CDR3 covers 16 residues. In nucleotides, the CDR3 is TGCGCCAGCAGCCAAGGACAGGCCCTAATGAACACTGAAGCTTTCTTT. This translates into CASSQGQALMNTEAFF.

This clonotype was detected once. The junction does not match germline at one end; this may be a read error. This chain joins TRBV2 and TRBJ1-1; D remains unclear. The CDR3 has 14 amino acids. Germline V gives CDR1 SNHLY, CDR2 FYNNEI. CDR3 sequence: CASSEGQRNTEAFF. The CDR3 nucleotides are TGTGCCAGCAGCGAAGGCCAGCGGAACACTGAAGCTTTCTTT.

The V and J genes are TRBV9 and TRBJ2-1; D may be TRBD2 (5 bases). CDR3 length: 11 amino acids. Germline CDR1 SGDLS, CDR2 YYNGEE. Trimming pared 6 bases from V and 6 bases from J, leaving 7 bases between. The CDR3 nucleotides are TGTGCCAGCACGGAGGCCAATGAGCAGTTCTTC. Translating gives CASTEANEQFF. Full variable domain (missing parts from reference TRBV9 and TRBJ2-1): DSGVTQTPKHLITATGQRVTLRCSPRSGDLSVYWYQQSLDQGLQFLIQYYNGEERAKGNILERFSAQQFPDLHSELNLSSLELGDSALYFCASTEANEQFFGPGTRLTVL.

The rearrangement links TRBV6-2 or TRBV6-3 to TRBJ2-7, with unresolved D. The V gene's germline CDR1 is MNHEY and CDR2 SVGEGT. V was pared by 11 bases and J by 5 bases, with 16 bases between. The CDR3 totals 12 residues. The DNA of the CDR3 is TGTGCCCCGTGGAACGGACCGGACGAGCAGTACTTC. Amino acid sequence: CAPWNGPDEQYF.

The chain joins TRBV28 to TRBJ2-7; D remains unclear. The CDR3 is 12 residues long. The germline CDR1 and CDR2 sequences are MDHEN and SYDVKM. The V gene lost 10 bases and the J gene lost 0 bases, with 10 bases spanning the gap. The CDR3 DNA follows: TGTGCCATCGGGCAATACTCCTACGAGCAGTACTTC. Its protein is CAIGQYSYEQYF.

About this clonotype itself: A much more abundant neighbour one base away suggests this may be a read error. The rearrangement joins TRBV5-4 to TRBJ2-3, with D hard to call. Germline V gene data show CDR1 as SGHNT and CDR2 as YYREEE (reference sequence). Trimming took 2 bases from V and 5 from J, leaving 3 bases between them. The CDR3 loop spans 11 amino acids. CDR3 nucleotides: TGTGCCAGCAGCTTAAAAGATACGCAGTATTTT. The encoded protein is CASSLKDTQYF.

The V call is TRBV4-3, the J call TRBJ2-2; D is undetermined. CDR1 is LGHNA, CDR2 YSLEER, per germline. CDR3 length: 15 amino acids. Trimming removed 1 base from V and 6 bases from J, with 12 bases in between. Here the CDR3 reads CASSQVLVVPGELFF. DNA of the CDR3: TGCGCCAGCAGCCAAGTCTTGGTAGTCCCCGGGGAGCTGTTTTTT.

The rearrangement links TRBV28 to TRBJ2-7, with a possible D match to TRBD1 (6 bases). Germline V gene sequence: CDR1 MDHEN, CDR2 SYDVKM. V lost 4 bases to trimming and J lost 5 bases, with 18 bases between them. This CDR3 has 15 residues. The CDR3 reads CASSSGEQGAHEQYF. DNA of the CDR3: TGTGCCAGCAGTTCCGGCGAACAGGGTGCCCACGAGCAGTACTTC.

The rearrangement uses TRBV12-3 or TRBV12-4 and TRBJ1-1; the D is unclear. V was cut by 11 bases and J by 2 bases, with 15 bases left in between. CDR3 size: 13 residues. The CDR3 DNA reads as TGTGCCTGCGGAATGCCATTAAACACTGAAGCTTTCTTT. Translating gives CACGMPLNTEAFF.

The chain couples TRBV7-2 to TRBJ2-6; no firm D call. The CDR3 spans 15 residues. V gave up 3 bases and J gave up 4 bases, with 10 bases separating them. In germline, CDR1 is SGHTA, CDR2 FQGNSA. This CDR3 is CASSFRVSGANVLTF. The CDR3 DNA reads as TGTGCCAGCAGCTTTCGAGTGAGCGGGGCCAACGTCCTGACTTTC. The variable domain in full, completed from reference TRBV7-2 and TRBJ2-6, reads GAGVSQSPSNKVTEKGKDVELRCDPISGHTALYWYRQSLGQGLEFLIYFQGNSAPDKSGLPSDRFSAERTGGSVSTLTIQRTQQEDSAVYLCASSFRVSGANVLTFGAGSRLTVL.

This chain links TRBV29-1 with TRBJ2-1; D ambiguous. Trimming shortened V by 7 bases and J by 5 bases, and 3 bases separated the two germline ends. The CDR3 runs 9 residues. Germline V gene sequence: CDR1 SQVTM, CDR2 ANQGSEA. The CDR3 sequence is CSGDNEQFF. CDR3 DNA: TGCAGCGGTGACAATGAGCAGTTCTTC.

The chain couples TRBV20-1 to TRBJ1-1; weak D call: TRBD1 (6 bases). This CDR3 is 16 amino acids long. Trimming removed 0 bases from V and 5 bases from J, with 19 bases in between. Germline V CDR1 and CDR2: DFQATT, SNEGSKA (reference sequence). Here the CDR3 DNA reads TGCAGTGCTAGAGAAAGTCTCCACAGGGTACGAACTGAAGCTTTCTTT. Its protein product is CSARESLHRVRTEAFF.

The chain employs TRBV29-1 and TRBJ2-1; 14 bases map to TRBD2. The CDR3 extends over 16 amino acids. With V trimmed by 3 bases and J by 4 bases, 5 bases remained unmatched. Germline V gene sequence: CDR1 SQVTM, CDR2 ANQGSEA. The CDR3 loop reads CSVDGTSGSRYNEQFF. CDR3 in DNA: TGCAGCGTTGACGGGACTAGCGGGAGTAGGTACAATGAGCAGTTCTTC.

The J gene is TRBJ2-7, the V gene TRBV20-1; D may be TRBD1 (5 bases). V lost 1 base and J lost 1, with 11 bases in between. The CDR3 length is 14 residues. Germline V lookup: CDR1 DFQATT, CDR2 SNEGSKA (reference sequence). The CDR3 spells CSARGQPDSYEQYF. CDR3 coding DNA: TGCAGTGCTAGAGGACAGCCGGATTCCTACGAGCAGTACTTC.

The chain uses TRBV29-1 and TRBJ2-3, with unresolved D. The V end was cut by 7 bases, the J end by 3 bases, with 5 bases between. There are 10 residues in the CDR3. CDR1 is SQVTM and CDR2 is ANQGSEA in the germline V gene. For the CDR3, the DNA is TGCAGCGGCAAAACAGATACGCAGTATTTT. Translating it yields CSGKTDTQYF.

Written as DNA, the CDR3 is TGTGCCTGGAGTGTAATGGAACGCTATGGCTACACCTTC. Protein product: CAWSVMERYGYTF. This chain links TRBV30 with TRBJ1-2; no clear D gene. CDR3 length: 13 amino acids. V shed 0 bases and J shed 4 bases, with 9 bases lying between them. Germline V gene sequence: CDR1 GTSNPN, CDR2 SVGIG (reference sequence).

The V and J genes are TRBV5-1 and TRBJ2-7, with 7 bases aligning to TRBD1. Germline V gene data show CDR1 as SGHRS and CDR2 as YFSETQ. CDR3 length: 17 amino acids. V was pared by 2 bases and J by 7 bases, with 18 bases of the junction left unmatched. The CDR3 protein is CASSFFGGGQELKEQYF. CDR3 in DNA: TGCGCCAGCAGCTTTTTTGGGGGTGGACAGGAACTAAAGGAGCAGTACTTC.

The chain couples TRBV7-9 to TRBJ1-2, with D unresolved. In germline, CDR1 is SEHNR, CDR2 FQNEAQ (reference sequence). The length of the CDR3 is 14 residues. V was pared by 1 base and J by 4 bases, with 10 bases between. Here the CDR3 DNA reads TGTGCCAGCAGCTTAGGCCAAGCGATCTATGGCTACACCTTC. This encodes CASSLGQAIYGYTF. Supplemented by reference TRBV7-9 and TRBJ1-2, the full variable domain reads DTGVSQNPRHKITKRGQNVTFRCDPISEHNRLYWYRQTLGQGPEFLTYFQNEAQLEKSRLLSDRFSAERPKGSFSTLEIQRTEQGDSAMYLCASSLGQAIYGYTFGSGTRLTVV.

This sequence joins TRBV29-1 and TRBJ1-2; D perhaps matches TRBD1 (5 bases). Per germline, CDR1 SQVTM and CDR2 ANQGSEA. Trimming cost V 2 bases and J 4 bases, with 11 bases left between them. This CDR3 region has 13 residues. CDR3 amino acids: CSVEPRDFYGYTF. Here the CDR3 DNA reads TGCAGCGTTGAACCCAGGGACTTCTATGGCTACACCTTC.

The gene calls are TRBV27 and TRBJ2-7; 9 nucleotides match TRBD2. CDR3 length: 16 amino acids. The germline CDR1 and CDR2 sequences are MNHEY and SMNVEV (reference sequence). V trimming: 0 bases; J trimming: 0 bases; junction bases outside the gene matches: 3. This CDR3 reads CASSLSYSGSSYEQYF. The CDR3 bases are TGTGCCAGCAGTTTATCGTATAGCGGGAGCTCCTACGAGCAGTACTTC.

V and J are TRBV9 and TRBJ2-1, with a tentative D call TRBD2 (6 bases). Germline assignment: CDR1 SGDLS and CDR2 YYNGEE. The CDR3 has 14 amino acids. Deletions cut 0 bases from V and 8 bases from J, with 12 bases between. The CDR3 loop reads CASSVAGSGDEQFF. CDR3 bases: TGTGCCAGCAGCGTAGCGGGTAGCGGAGATGAGCAGTTCTTC.